This is a list of T cell receptor beta chains from one sample in a study of response to subunit inactivated influenza vaccine. Each CDR3 protein gets one entry after TCRdb re-called the RT-PCR reads with MiXCR. The sample lists about 540,000 distinct CDR3 sequences; under 30% were seen once. These data were also filed under a second study, of T cells expressing NK-cell markers.

This material consisted of CD4+ T cells sorted from PBMCs, taken roughly 12 days after vaccination. Every receptor here comes from a man aged 45 to 65 who received an inactivated influenza vaccine. Both conserved end residues are part of each CDR3. Each record gives: D gene, clone size, J gene, V gene, CDR3 DNA, CDR3 protein. A D gene is named only where the DNA matches it firmly. Some rows mark clone size as missing; the rest say once, few, many or name a class of expanded clone.

d_call: TRBD1
clone_size: once
j_call: TRBJ2-5
v_call: TRBV2
cdr3_nt: TGTGCCAGCAGCCAAGAGGGGACAGGGCGCCAGACCCAGTACTTC
cdr3_aa: CASSQEGTGRQTQYF

d_call: NA
clone_size: few
j_call: TRBJ2-3
v_call: TRBV15
cdr3_nt: TGTGCCACCAGCAGAGGGTCTCCTAGCACAGATACGCAGTATTTT
cdr3_aa: CATSRGSPSTDTQYF

d_call: NA
clone_size: NA
j_call: TRBJ2-1
v_call: TRBV20-1
cdr3_nt: TGCAGTGCTACCCAGGGGTCTGGGTACAATGAGCAGTTCTTC
cdr3_aa: CSATQGSGYNEQFF

d_call: NA
clone_size: NA
j_call: TRBJ1-1
v_call: TRBV15
cdr3_nt: TGTGCCACCAGCAGAGATAGTCTTGGCCCGGAAGCTTTCTTT
cdr3_aa: CATSRDSLGPEAFF

d_call: NA
clone_size: many
j_call: TRBJ2-7
v_call: TRBV5-1
cdr3_nt: TGCGCCAGCAGCCCTAGGGCCAGTTCCTACGAGCAGTACTTC
cdr3_aa: CASSPRASSYEQYF

d_call: NA
clone_size: NA
j_call: TRBJ2-1
v_call: TRBV20-1
cdr3_nt: TGCAGTGCTAGAGATAGTCTAGGTTTCCGGGTCTTC
cdr3_aa: CSARDSLGFRVF

d_call: TRBD2
clone_size: NA
j_call: TRBJ2-3
v_call: TRBV5-1
cdr3_nt: TGCGCCAGCAGCTTAGGTAGCGGGTTCACAGATACGCAGTATTTT
cdr3_aa: CASSLGSGFTDTQYF

d_call: NA
clone_size: few
j_call: TRBJ1-2
v_call: TRBV10-3
cdr3_nt: TGTGCCATCAAGGGCACAGGCTCTAACTATGGCTACACCTTC
cdr3_aa: CAIKGTGSNYGYTF

d_call: NA
clone_size: NA
j_call: TRBJ2-7
v_call: TRBV19
cdr3_nt: TGTGCCAGTAGTAACGACGCCTACGAGCAGTACTTC
cdr3_aa: CASSNDAYEQYF

d_call: NA
clone_size: NA
j_call: TRBJ2-6
v_call: TRBV5-1
cdr3_nt: TGCGCCAGCAGCTTGGGTCGGGGATCCAACGTCCTGACTTTC
cdr3_aa: CASSLGRGSNVLTF

d_call: NA
clone_size: NA
j_call: TRBJ1-1
v_call: TRBV6-1
cdr3_nt: TGTGCCAGCAGTGATTACGCAGAAAGGGGAACTGAAGCTTTCTTT
cdr3_aa: CASSDYAERGTEAFF

d_call: NA
clone_size: NA
j_call: TRBJ1-1
v_call: TRBV20-1
cdr3_nt: TGCAGTGCTGTACGGGACACGGGCACTGAAGCTTTCTTT
cdr3_aa: CSAVRDTGTEAFF

d_call: TRBD1
clone_size: few
j_call: TRBJ1-2
v_call: TRBV12-3/TRBV12-4
cdr3_nt: TGTGCCAGCAGCCCACAGGGGAGGGCTGGCTACACCTTC
cdr3_aa: CASSPQGRAGYTF

d_call: TRBD1
clone_size: NA
j_call: TRBJ2-5
v_call: TRBV6-5
cdr3_nt: TGTGCCAGCAGTTACAAGGGACAGGGACGGGAGACCCAGTACTTC
cdr3_aa: CASSYKGQGRETQYF

d_call: NA
clone_size: many
j_call: TRBJ2-7
v_call: TRBV12-3/TRBV12-4
cdr3_nt: TGTGCCAGCAGGACAGGCTCCTACGAGCAGTACTTC
cdr3_aa: CASRTGSYEQYF

d_call: NA
clone_size: NA
j_call: TRBJ2-7
v_call: TRBV7-2
cdr3_nt: TGTGCCAGCAGCTTTGAGACAGGTAGCGAGCAGTACTTC
cdr3_aa: CASSFETGSEQYF

d_call: NA
clone_size: NA
j_call: TRBJ2-2
v_call: TRBV2
cdr3_nt: TGTGCCAGCGTATCCTGGGTGGCGGGCCTCGGGGAGCTGTTTTTT
cdr3_aa: CASVSWVAGLGELFF

d_call: NA
clone_size: few
j_call: TRBJ2-5
v_call: TRBV12-3/TRBV12-4
cdr3_nt: TGTGCCAGCAGTCCGACCACTTTAATAGAGACCCAGTACTTC
cdr3_aa: CASSPTTLIETQYF

d_call: TRBD1
clone_size: few
j_call: TRBJ2-7
v_call: TRBV15
cdr3_nt: TGTGCCACCAGCCGGGACAGGCACTACGAGCAGTACTTC
cdr3_aa: CATSRDRHYEQYF

d_call: NA
clone_size: few
j_call: TRBJ1-2
v_call: TRBV10-3
cdr3_nt: TGTGCCATCAGAGTGTCGAATGGCTACACCTTC
cdr3_aa: CAIRVSNGYTF

d_call: TRBD1
clone_size: many
j_call: TRBJ2-1
v_call: TRBV3-1
cdr3_nt: TGTGCCAGCAGCCTGGACAGGAACAATGAGCAGTTCTTC
cdr3_aa: CASSLDRNNEQFF

d_call: NA
clone_size: few
j_call: TRBJ2-5
v_call: TRBV7-2
cdr3_nt: TGTGCCAGCAGCTCCAACTTCGTCGAGACCCAGTACTTC
cdr3_aa: CASSSNFVETQYF

d_call: NA
clone_size: few
j_call: TRBJ2-7
v_call: TRBV6-7
cdr3_nt: TGTGCCAGCAGTTCCCTGGCAGGGGACGCCTACGAGCAGTACTTC
cdr3_aa: CASSSLAGDAYEQYF

d_call: TRBD2
clone_size: many
j_call: TRBJ2-3
v_call: TRBV20-1
cdr3_nt: TGCAGTGCTAGAGATGGTGGGACTAGCGGGGTTAGATTATCTACGCAGTATTTT
cdr3_aa: CSARDGGTSGVRLSTQYF

d_call: NA
clone_size: NA
j_call: TRBJ2-7
v_call: TRBV20-1
cdr3_nt: TGCAGTGCTAGCAGTCAGGGGTCCTACGAGCAGTACTTC
cdr3_aa: CSASSQGSYEQYF

d_call: NA
clone_size: NA
j_call: TRBJ2-1
v_call: TRBV6-5
cdr3_nt: TGTGCCAGCAGTTACTTATCGGGAGCCTACAATGAGCAGTTCTTC
cdr3_aa: CASSYLSGAYNEQFF

d_call: NA
clone_size: many
j_call: TRBJ2-6
v_call: TRBV5-5
cdr3_nt: TGTGCCAGCAGCTCGGACGGCTCTGGGGCCAACGTCCTGACTTTC
cdr3_aa: CASSSDGSGANVLTF

d_call: TRBD2
clone_size: NA
j_call: TRBJ2-3
v_call: TRBV20-1
cdr3_nt: TGCAGTGCTAGTATTTTGCGGGGGGTGACTAGCACAGATACGCAGTATTTT
cdr3_aa: CSASILRGVTSTDTQYF

d_call: NA
clone_size: few
j_call: TRBJ2-2
v_call: TRBV11-2
cdr3_nt: TGTGCCAGCAGCTTAGCACCAGATTCAGGGGACACCGGGGAGCTGTTTTTT
cdr3_aa: CASSLAPDSGDTGELFF

d_call: NA
clone_size: few
j_call: TRBJ1-2
v_call: TRBV18
cdr3_nt: TGTGCCAGCTCACCAGAACAGCATAGCTATGGCTACACCTTC
cdr3_aa: CASSPEQHSYGYTF

d_call: NA
clone_size: NA
j_call: TRBJ1-1
v_call: TRBV5-1
cdr3_nt: TGCGCCAGCAGCGCCCTAATCGAGAACACTGAAGCTTTCTTT
cdr3_aa: CASSALIENTEAFF

d_call: NA
clone_size: few
j_call: TRBJ2-2
v_call: TRBV29-1
cdr3_nt: TGCAGCGTTGATCAGGGGACGAACACCGGGGAGCTGTTTTTT
cdr3_aa: CSVDQGTNTGELFF

d_call: TRBD2
clone_size: few
j_call: TRBJ2-1
v_call: TRBV20-1
cdr3_nt: TGCAGTGCCTCATCTCCGGGACTAGCGGGAGGTGGTTCCTACAATGAGCAGTTCTTC
cdr3_aa: CSASSPGLAGGGSYNEQFF

d_call: NA
clone_size: few
j_call: TRBJ2-2
v_call: TRBV11-2
cdr3_nt: TGTGCCAGCAGCTTTTTCGGGAGAGGGACCGGGGAGCTGTTTTTT
cdr3_aa: CASSFFGRGTGELFF

d_call: NA
clone_size: few
j_call: TRBJ2-1
v_call: TRBV4-1
cdr3_nt: TGCGCCAGCAGCCAACCATTGGGGTACAATGAGCAGTTCTTC
cdr3_aa: CASSQPLGYNEQFF

d_call: NA
clone_size: many
j_call: TRBJ1-2
v_call: TRBV12-3/TRBV12-4
cdr3_nt: TGTGCCAGCAGTTTTAACTGGTATGGCTACACCTTC
cdr3_aa: CASSFNWYGYTF

d_call: NA
clone_size: NA
j_call: TRBJ2-7
v_call: TRBV6-2/TRBV6-3
cdr3_nt: TGTGCCAGCAGTACCGGACTGACCGAGCAGTACTTC
cdr3_aa: CASSTGLTEQYF

d_call: NA
clone_size: NA
j_call: TRBJ2-1
v_call: TRBV24-1
cdr3_nt: TGTGCCACCAGTGATTTGACTCTAGACTACAATGAGCAGTTCTTC
cdr3_aa: CATSDLTLDYNEQFF